This TCR beta chain was found in a study of CD8+CD57+ T cells in acquired aplastic anemia. Study-level background: Quantities of DNA derived from sorted CD4+ and CD8+ cells averaged roughly 3 ug. CD4+ reads averaged about 9.9 million in healthy donors. General study findings and limits: Patient and control CD8+ Simpson's diversity was not significantly different.

After removal of 2 bases from V and 0 bases from J, the junction contained 7 bases not matched to a gene. The CDR3 sequence is 16 residues long. Germline V CDR1 and CDR2: SGHKS, YYEKEE (reference sequence). Details on this clonotype: The antigen remains unidentified.

Genomic DNA, the template, was used for profiling of the TCR beta VDJ and CDR3. TCRdb reprocessed the reads with MiXCR, giving one entry per CDR3 protein. There are some 240,000 distinct CDR3 sequences in the sample; roughly 33% occur only once, and approximately 1.2% lies in the top ten. This chain uses TRBV5-5 with TRBJ1-1, with 7 bases fitting TRBD1. Sequenced material: sorted CD4+, CD8+, or CD8+CD57+ T cells (not recorded which) from PBMCs. The sequence was obtained from a human donor in good health, serving as a control. In DNA form, the CDR3 reads TGTGCCAGCAGCTTAGGGGCAGGGGGAATGAACACTGAAGCTTTCTTT. Encoded protein: CASSLGAGGMNTEAFF.